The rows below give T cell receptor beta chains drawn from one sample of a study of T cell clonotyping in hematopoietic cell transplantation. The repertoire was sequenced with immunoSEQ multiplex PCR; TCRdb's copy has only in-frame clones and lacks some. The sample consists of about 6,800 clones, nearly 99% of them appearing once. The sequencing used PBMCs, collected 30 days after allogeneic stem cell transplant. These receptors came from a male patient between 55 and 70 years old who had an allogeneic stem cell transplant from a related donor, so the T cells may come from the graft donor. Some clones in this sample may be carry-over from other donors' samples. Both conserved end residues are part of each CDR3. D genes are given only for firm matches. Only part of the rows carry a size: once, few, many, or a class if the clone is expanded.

CASSLPGGTNEKLFF TGCGCCAGCAGCTTACCGGGTGGCACTAATGAAAAACTGTTTTTT TRBV5-1 . . TRBJ1-4
CASSLRGPGELFF TGTGCCAGCAGCCTAAGGGGGCCCGGGGAGCTGTTTTTT TRBV14 . TRBD1 TRBJ2-2
CASSGTAKETQYF TGTGCCAGTAGCGGGACAGCAAAAGAGACCCAGTACTTC TRBV19 . TRBD1 TRBJ2-5
CASSGATSGANVLTF TGTGCCAGCAGTGGCGCTACCTCTGGGGCCAACGTCCTGACTTTC TRBV2 . . TRBJ2-6
CASSEAGTDDYEQYF TGTGCCAGCAGCGAAGCCGGGACGGACGACTACGAGCAGTACTTC TRBV11-3 . . TRBJ2-7
CSAAIGLGYTF TGCAGCGCTGCCATTGGGCTGGGCTACACCTTC TRBV29-1 . . TRBJ1-2
CASSYLVGSATGELFF TGTGCCAGCAGTTATTTGGTGGGGTCCGCCACCGGGGAGCTGTTTTTT TRBV6-5 . . TRBJ2-2
CASSLGGDSSRKRGYTF TGTGCCAGCAGTTTGGGGGGGGACAGTTCTCGAAAAAGGGGCTACACCTTC TRBV28 once TRBD1 TRBJ1-2
CASSLQGMNTEAFF TGTGCCAGCAGCTTGCAGGGGATGAACACTGAAGCTTTCTTT TRBV5-6 once . TRBJ1-1
CASSPPGRTERTGELFF TGTGCCAGCAGCCCCCCCGGTAGAACAGAGAGGACCGGGGAGCTGTTTTTT TRBV7-8 . . TRBJ2-2
CASTGTLLTEAFF TGTGCCAGCACTGGAACACTACTCACTGAAGCTTTCTTT TRBV6-5 . . TRBJ1-1
CASSRAEGNSGNTIYF TGTGCCAGCAGCCGTGCGGAGGGGAACTCTGGAAACACCATATATTTT TRBV7-6 . . TRBJ1-3
CASSDRGPGNTIYF TGTGCCAGCAGTGACAGGGGGCCTGGAAACACCATATATTTT TRBV6-1 once TRBD1 TRBJ1-3
CASSVTSGGAEDTQYF TGTGCCAGTAGCGTAACTAGCGGGGGGGCGGAAGATACGCAGTATTTT TRBV19 . TRBD2 TRBJ2-3
CASRGQGSNYGYTF TGTGCCAGCAGGGGACAGGGAAGTAACTATGGCTACACCTTC TRBV5-6 . TRBD1 TRBJ1-2
CASNPGGAYTGELFF TGTGCCAGCAACCCAGGGGGCGCATATACCGGGGAGCTGTTTTTT TRBV5-4 . TRBD1 TRBJ2-2
CASSPRDRNQPQHF TGTGCCAGTAGTCCCCGGGACAGGAATCAGCCCCAGCATTTT TRBV19 . TRBD1 TRBJ1-5
CASRVRGDSPLHF TGTGCCAGCAGAGTGAGGGGGGATTCACCCCTCCACTTT TRBV6-5 once . TRBJ1-6
CSVRASETTDTQYF TGCAGCGTTAGGGCCTCGGAAACAACAGATACGCAGTATTTT TRBV29-1 . . TRBJ2-3
CAWREGTRDRGSPLHF TGTGCCTGGAGGGAGGGAACACGGGACAGGGGTTCACCCCTCCACTTT TRBV30 . TRBD1 TRBJ1-6
CASSMGSGDGELFF TGTGCCAGTAGTATGGGCAGCGGGGACGGGGAGCTGTTTTTT TRBV19 . TRBD2 TRBJ2-2
CASSDNSPLHF TGTGCCAGCAGTGATAATTCACCCCTCCACTTT TRBV25-1 . . TRBJ1-6
CASSEILGNPTGREQFF TGTGCCAGCAGTGAAATTCTCGGGAACCCGACGGGGCGTGAGCAGTTCTTC TRBV6-1 . . TRBJ2-1
CASSLSRGVGADTQYF TGTGCCAGCAGCTTAAGTCGCGGGGTGGGGGCAGATACGCAGTATTTT TRBV13 . . TRBJ2-3
CASSLQSGGANIQYF TGTGCCAGCAGCTTACAAAGCGGGGGTGCGAACATTCAGTACTTC TRBV5-6 . TRBD2 TRBJ2-4
CAISEYRVQPQHF TGTGCCATCAGCGAATACAGGGTTCAGCCCCAGCATTTT TRBV10-3 . . TRBJ1-5
CASSLSVGEHNEQFF TGTGCCAGCAGCCTCTCGGTGGGGGAACACAATGAGCAGTTCTTC TRBV7-2 . . TRBJ2-1
CASRQGAYEQYF TGTGCCAGCAGACAGGGGGCGTACGAGCAGTACTTC TRBV6-5 . TRBD1 TRBJ2-7
CASSIIQGAREQYF TGTGCCAGTAGTATAATACAGGGGGCTCGGGAGCAGTACTTC TRBV19 . TRBD1 TRBJ2-7
CASSSGTDYGYTF TGCGCCAGCAGCTCCGGGACAGACTATGGCTACACCTTC TRBV5-1 . TRBD1 TRBJ1-2
CATSRDEAEQYF TGTGCCACCAGCAGAGATGAGGCAGAGCAGTACTTC TRBV15 . . TRBJ2-7
CASSVAGNTEAFF TGTGCCAGTAGTGTCGCAGGGAACACTGAAGCTTTCTTT TRBV19 few . TRBJ1-1
CASSVIALATNEKLFF TGTGCCAGTAGTGTAATCGCTCTTGCAACTAATGAAAAACTGTTTTTT TRBV19 . . TRBJ1-4
CSVPPRDHTEAFF TGCAGCGTTCCCCCGAGGGATCACACTGAAGCTTTCTTT TRBV29-1 . . TRBJ1-1
CASSQEGGGSPLHF TGTGCCAGCAGCCAAGAGGGGGGAGGTTCACCCCTCCACTTT TRBV4-2 once . TRBJ1-6
CAWSVVPGTRLTF TGTGCCTGGAGTGTAGTGCCAGGGACTAGGCTCACCTTC TRBV30 . . TRBJ1-2
CASSPRRSGANVLTF TGTGCCAGCAGCCCCCGCCGCTCAGGGGCCAACGTCCTGACTTTC TRBV7-9 . . TRBJ2-6
CASSRGPGATYEQYF TGTGCCAGCAGCCGAGGGCCCGGGGCAACATACGAGCAGTACTTC TRBV5-8 . . TRBJ2-7
CASSPGLGLNEKLFF TGTGCCAGCTCACCAGGGCTAGGGCTTAATGAAAAACTGTTTTTT TRBV18 . . TRBJ1-4
CASSNGGSWTYNSPLHF TGTGCCAGCAGCAATGGCGGGAGCTGGACCTATAATTCACCCCTCCACTTT TRBV21-1 . . TRBJ1-6
CAIRQANTEAFF TGTGCCATCAGACAGGCAAACACTGAAGCTTTCTTT TRBV10-3 . . TRBJ1-1
CASSQVATGFNNEQFF TGCGCCAGCAGCCAAGTAGCGACAGGGTTTAACAATGAGCAGTTCTTC TRBV4-3 . TRBD1 TRBJ2-1
CASSLGAPGQGSYGYTF TGTGCCAGCAGCTTAGGCGCGCCGGGACAGGGGAGCTATGGCTACACCTTC TRBV7-2 . TRBD1 TRBJ1-2
CSVLFRNTIYF TGCAGCGTCCTTTTCAGAAACACCATATATTTT TRBV29-1 once . TRBJ1-3
CATSSGQGGLPQHF TGTGCCACCAGCAGCGGACAGGGGGGACTGCCCCAGCATTTT TRBV15 . TRBD1 TRBJ1-5
CASVGPRSTGELFF TGTGCCAGCGTGGGTCCGCGGAGCACCGGGGAGCTGTTTTTT TRBV28 once . TRBJ2-2
CASSFGGYANEKLFF TGTGCCAGCAGCTTCGGGGGGTATGCTAATGAAAAACTGTTTTTT TRBV7-2 . . TRBJ1-4
CASSVGDSGNQETQYF TGTGCCAGCAGCGTAGGTGATAGCGGCAACCAAGAGACCCAGTACTTC TRBV9 . . TRBJ2-5
CASSRSGGSTNYGYTF TGTGCCAGCAGCCGGAGCGGGGGTAGTACTAACTATGGCTACACCTTC TRBV27 . . TRBJ1-2
CASSSQGMRKKLFF TGCGCCAGCAGTTCTCAGGGCATGCGAAAGAAACTGTTTTTT TRBV23-1 . . TRBJ1-4
CASSEVGELGYGYTF TGTGCCAGCAGTGAAGTCGGTGAGCTAGGGTATGGCTACACCTTC TRBV2 . . TRBJ1-2
CASSLGAIGSEKLFF TGTGCCAGCAGCTTAGGCGCCATAGGGAGTGAAAAACTGTTTTTT TRBV7-2 . . TRBJ1-4
CASSYGTGRTGELFF TGTGCCAGCAGTTACGGGACAGGACGCACCGGGGAGCTGTTTTTT TRBV6-5 . TRBD1 TRBJ2-2